These 21 T cell receptor beta chains originate from one sample sequenced in a study of PD-L1 blockade in urothelial cancer. Clones were read by immunoSEQ multiplex PCR, and TCRdb kept only the in-frame ones, dropping some. This table has some 51,000 clones, more than 75% appearing once. Time point: peripheral blood 6 weeks after treatment start. The specimen comprised PBMCs, sampled around atezolizumab (anti-PD-L1) treatment. The receptors come from a man aged 55 to 70 with urothelial cancer.

This clone appeared a single time. The genes are TRBV4-3 and TRBJ1-2; D perhaps matches TRBD1 (6 bases). Per the germline V gene, CDR1 is LGHNA and CDR2 is YSLEER. The germline V and J ends were trimmed by 0 bases and 7 bases, with 15 bases remaining between them. The CDR3 length is 15 residues. DNA for the CDR3: TGCGCCAGCAGCCAAGAATGGGGGCAGGGGTTTGGCTACACCTTC. It yields the protein CASSQEWGQGFGYTF.

V gene TRBV4-1 combines with J gene TRBJ2-7, with D possibly being TRBD1 (5 bases). CDR3 length: 16 amino acids. Looked up from germline, CDR1 is MGHRA and CDR2 is YSYEKL. Trimming removed 4 bases from V and 4 bases from J, with 20 bases in between. DNA for the CDR3: TGCGCCAGCAGCCTCCGATTCCAGGGAAATTGGTACGAGCAGTACTTC. The encoded protein is CASSLRFQGNWYEQYF.

J is TRBJ2-7 and V is TRBV6-6; 8 bases are shared with TRBD1. The V gene's germline CDR1 is MNHNY and CDR2 SVGAGI (reference sequence). This CDR3 comprises 15 residues. V lost 6 bases and J lost 0; bases outside the gene matches: 7. Written as DNA, the CDR3 is TGTGCCAGCAGGATCGGACAGGGCCTCTCCTACGAGCAGTACTTC. It is translated as CASRIGQGLSYEQYF.

As for this clone: One end of the junction is discordant with germline, which a read error may explain. The CDR3 loop is CSAQRSGGELF. DNA for the CDR3: TGCAGTGCTCAGAGGAGCGGGGGTGAGCTCTTT. The chain joins TRBV20-1 to TRBJ2-3, with TRBD2 matching over 8 bases. In germline, CDR1 is DFQATT, CDR2 SNEGSKA (reference sequence). The CDR3 covers 11 residues.

This sequence joins TRBV10-2 and TRBJ2-6; a possible D gene is TRBD2 (5 bases). The CDR3 spans 13 residues. Germline values: CDR1 WSHSY, CDR2 SAAADI. CDR3 residues: CATAGSGANVLTF. CDR3 nucleotides: TGCGCGACTGCGGGCTCTGGGGCCAACGTCCTGACTTTC.

This chain links TRBV18 with TRBJ2-7; 12 bases map to TRBD1. Germline V CDR1 and CDR2: KGHSH, LQKENI. J lost 7 bases, V lost 5 bases, and 6 bases had no gene match. CDR3 length: 14 amino acids. Here the CDR3 reads CASSSGTGGDEQYF. The CDR3, as DNA: TGTGCCAGCTCATCCGGGACAGGGGGCGATGAGCAGTACTTC.

The V and J genes are TRBV4-2 and TRBJ1-1, with 7 bases aligning to TRBD1. Germline loops: CDR1 LGHNA, CDR2 YNFKEQ. The ends lost 3 bases at V and 0 bases at J; junction bases unmatched: 1. CDR3 length: 14 amino acids. CDR3 region: CASSQTGLNTEAFF. As DNA, the CDR3 is TGTGCCAGCAGCCAGACAGGGCTGAACACTGAAGCTTTCTTT.

The CDR3 nucleotides read TGTGCCAGCAGTAACAGGGCCACTGAAGCTTTCTTT. This gives the protein CASSNRATEAFF. V gene TRBV6-5 combines with J gene TRBJ1-1; D possibly corresponds to TRBD1 (6 bases). V was pared by 5 bases and J by 4 bases, with 8 bases between. Germline CDR1 and CDR2: MNHEY and SVGAGI. The CDR3 covers 12 residues.

The chain combines TRBV4-2 with TRBJ2-3, with 10 bases identical to TRBD2. The germline gives CDR1 LGHNA, CDR2 YNFKEQ. CDR3 size: 14 residues. The ends lost 1 base at V and 5 bases at J; junction bases unmatched: 0. The DNA of the CDR3 is TGTGCCAGCAGCCAAGGGACTAGCGGAGATACGCAGTATTTT. This gives the protein CASSQGTSGDTQYF.

V is TRBV18 and J is TRBJ1-1; D possibly corresponds to TRBD1 (5 bases). CDR3 length equals 12 residues. The germline V gene has CDR1 KGHSH and CDR2 LQKENI. V lost 3 bases and J lost 11, with 13 bases in between. CDR3 sequence: CASSPQGSGAFF. Here the CDR3 DNA reads TGTGCCAGCTCACCCCAGGGTAGTGGCGCTTTCTTT. The full variable domain, in which reference TRBV18 and TRBJ1-1 provide the parts outside the CDR3, is NAGVMQNPRHLVRRRGQEARLRCSPMKGHSHVYWYRQLPEEGLKFMVYLQKENIIDESGMPKERFSAEFPKEGPSILRIQQVVRGDSAAYFCASSPQGSGAFFGQGTRLTVV.

The rearrangement uses TRBV28 and TRBJ2-7, with D possibly being TRBD1 (6 bases). This CDR3 spans 14 amino acids. Germline lookup yields CDR1 MDHEN and CDR2 SYDVKM. Between the trimmed V and J ends, which lost 6 bases and 3 bases, there was a span of 15 bases. CDR3 DNA sequence: TGTGCCAGCAGGGGGGCCACTCTCCTCTACGAGCAGTACTTC. As protein: CASRGATLLYEQYF.

The rearrangement links TRBV6-5 to TRBJ1-3, with 8 bases identical to TRBD1. Germline CDR1 is MNHEY and CDR2 is SVGAGI. After removal of 6 bases from V and 3 bases from J, the junction contained 4 bases not matched to a gene. The CDR3 covers 14 residues. The CDR3 here is CASRKQGGGNTIYF. The CDR3 DNA is TGTGCCAGCAGAAAACAGGGGGGTGGAAACACCATATATTTT.

This sequence joins TRBV14 and TRBJ2-5, with 7 bases aligning to TRBD2. This CDR3 spans 12 amino acids. The junction had 3 bases not matched to a gene; V was cut back by 4 bases and J by 7 bases. Per germline, CDR1 SGHDN and CDR2 FVKESK. In DNA, the CDR3 is TGTGCCAGCAGCCCCCCTAGCGGGACCCAGTACTTC. Translation: CASSPPSGTQYF.

V gene TRBV30 combines with J gene TRBJ2-4; TRBD1 aligns across 7 bases. V lost 4 bases and J lost 8; bases outside the gene matches: 14. The CDR3 runs to 15 residues. Germline V lookup: CDR1 GTSNPN, CDR2 SVGIG (reference sequence). CDR3 protein: CAWTPGQSLSDIQYF. CDR3 bases: TGTGCCTGGACGCCGGGACAGAGCCTAAGCGACATTCAGTACTTC.

The V and J genes are TRBV28 and TRBJ2-2; tentatively, D is TRBD1 (5 bases). This CDR3 contains 14 residues. Germline lookup yields CDR1 MDHEN and CDR2 SYDVKM. With 3 bases removed from V and 7 bases from J, the gap between germline ends came to 12 bases. CDR3 in DNA: TGTGCCAGCAGTTTGGGGCAGATTTACGGGGAGCTGTTTTTT. Translating gives CASSLGQIYGELFF. Looking up the rest from reference TRBV28 and TRBJ2-2 gives the full variable domain: DVKVTQSSRYLVKRTGEKVFLECVQDMDHENMFWYRQDPGLGLRLIYFSYDVKMKEKGDIPEGYSVSREKKERFSLILESASTNQTSMYLCASSLGQIYGELFFGEGSRLTVL.

This clone has only one observation. This chain links TRBV5-6 with TRBJ1-2; D possibly corresponds to TRBD1 (5 bases). The CDR3 has 14 amino acids. The germline gives CDR1 SGHDT, CDR2 YYEEEE. V lost 2 bases and J 7 bases, leaving 15 bases between the germline ends. The CDR3: CASSFRQGSGGYTF. Here the CDR3 DNA reads TGTGCCAGCAGCTTTCGTCAGGGTAGTGGTGGCTACACCTTC.

This chain links TRBV20-1 with TRBJ2-1; D is unclear. The V end lost 0 bases, the J end lost 9 bases, and 6 bases lay between the germline ends. From germline, CDR1 is DFQATT and CDR2 SNEGSKA (reference sequence). This CDR3 spans 11 amino acids. CDR3 in DNA: TGCAGTGCTAGAGAATGGAGTGAGCAGTTCTTC. Amino acid sequence: CSAREWSEQFF.

The chain couples TRBV10-2 to TRBJ2-7; 9 bases line up with TRBD1. Germline-derived CDR1 and CDR2 are WSHSY and SAAADI. V lost 7 bases, J lost 4 bases, and 8 bases stayed unmatched. The CDR3 extends over 14 amino acids. The CDR3 coding sequence is TGCGCCAGCACCCCCTGGACAGGGGTTTACGAGCAGTACTTC. It codes for CASTPWTGVYEQYF.

The V and J genes are TRBV9 and TRBJ2-7; D perhaps matches TRBD2 (6 bases). The CDR3 totals 13 residues. Trimming took 0 bases from V and 2 from J, leaving 6 bases between them. Germline V gene lookup returns CDR1 SGDLS and CDR2 YYNGEE. CDR3 DNA: TGTGCCAGCAGCGTAGGACTAGCCTACGAGCAGTACTTC. This translates into CASSVGLAYEQYF.

This clone showed up just once. The chain carries TRBV18 and TRBJ1-2, with D perhaps matching TRBD1 (6 bases). Per the germline V gene, CDR1 is KGHSH and CDR2 is LQKENI. This CDR3 has 17 amino acids. Trimming took 3 bases from V and 0 from J, leaving 17 bases between them. This CDR3 is CASSPNRDTVSNYGYTF. The CDR3 DNA follows: TGTGCCAGCTCACCTAACCGGGACACAGTCTCTAACTATGGCTACACCTTC.

The chain links TRBV18 to TRBJ2-7; D gene unclear. V dropped 2 bases and J dropped 6 bases, with 11 bases sitting between them. CDR1 is KGHSH, CDR2 LQKENI, per germline. This CDR3 is 13 amino acids long. CDR3 region: CASSPTKSREQYF. Here the CDR3 DNA reads TGTGCCAGCTCACCAACAAAAAGTCGCGAGCAGTACTTC. Complete variable domain (other parts from reference TRBV18 and TRBJ2-7): NAGVMQNPRHLVRRRGQEARLRCSPMKGHSHVYWYRQLPEEGLKFMVYLQKENIIDESGMPKERFSAEFPKEGPSILRIQQVVRGDSAAYFCASSPTKSREQYFGPGTRLTVT.